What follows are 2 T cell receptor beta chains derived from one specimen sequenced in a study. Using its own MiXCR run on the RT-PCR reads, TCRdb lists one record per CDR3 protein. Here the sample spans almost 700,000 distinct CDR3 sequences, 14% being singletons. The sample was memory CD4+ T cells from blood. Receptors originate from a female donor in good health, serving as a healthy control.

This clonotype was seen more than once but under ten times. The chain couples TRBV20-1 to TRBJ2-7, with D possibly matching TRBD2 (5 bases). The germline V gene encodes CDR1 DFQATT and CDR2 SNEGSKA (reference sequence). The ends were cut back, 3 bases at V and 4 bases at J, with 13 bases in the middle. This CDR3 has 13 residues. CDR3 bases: TGCAGTGCTAGGTCCTCGACGGGATACGAGCAGTACTTC. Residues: CSARSSTGYEQYF.

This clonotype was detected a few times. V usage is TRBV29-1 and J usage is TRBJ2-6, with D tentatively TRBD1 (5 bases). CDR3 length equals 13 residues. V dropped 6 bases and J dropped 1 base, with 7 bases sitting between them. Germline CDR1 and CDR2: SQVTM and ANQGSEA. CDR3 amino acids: CSVGHSGANVLTF. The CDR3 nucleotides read TGCAGCGTCGGACATTCTGGGGCCAACGTCCTGACTTTC.